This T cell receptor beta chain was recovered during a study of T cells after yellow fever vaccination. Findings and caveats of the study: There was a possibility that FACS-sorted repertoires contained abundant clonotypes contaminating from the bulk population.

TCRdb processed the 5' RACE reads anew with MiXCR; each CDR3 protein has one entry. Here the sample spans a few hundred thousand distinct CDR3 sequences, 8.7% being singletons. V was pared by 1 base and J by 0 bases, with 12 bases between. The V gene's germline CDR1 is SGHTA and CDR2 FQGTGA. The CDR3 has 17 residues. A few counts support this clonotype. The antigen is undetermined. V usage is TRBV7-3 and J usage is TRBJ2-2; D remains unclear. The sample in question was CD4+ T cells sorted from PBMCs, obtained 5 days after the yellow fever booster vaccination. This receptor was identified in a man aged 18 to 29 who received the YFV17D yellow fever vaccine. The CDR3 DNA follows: TGTGCCAGCAGCTTAAGTTGGTGGACGGCGAACACCGGGGAGCTGTTTTTT. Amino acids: CASSLSWWTANTGELFF.